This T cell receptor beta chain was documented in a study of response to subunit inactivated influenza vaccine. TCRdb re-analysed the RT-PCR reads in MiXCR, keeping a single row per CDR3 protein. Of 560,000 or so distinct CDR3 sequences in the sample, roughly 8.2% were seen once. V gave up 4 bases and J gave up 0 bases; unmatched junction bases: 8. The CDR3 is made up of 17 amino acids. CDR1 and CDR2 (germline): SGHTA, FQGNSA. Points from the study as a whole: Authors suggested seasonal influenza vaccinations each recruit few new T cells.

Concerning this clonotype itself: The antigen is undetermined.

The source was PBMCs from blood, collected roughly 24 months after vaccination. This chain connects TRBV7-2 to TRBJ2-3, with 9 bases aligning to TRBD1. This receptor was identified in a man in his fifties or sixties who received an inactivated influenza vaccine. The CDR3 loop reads CASSSAYRGRSTDTQYF. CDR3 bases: TGTGCCAGCAGCTCCGCTTACAGGGGGCGCAGCACAGATACGCAGTATTTT. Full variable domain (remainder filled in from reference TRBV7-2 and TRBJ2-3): GAGVSQSPSNKVTEKGKDVELRCDPISGHTALYWYRQSLGQGLEFLIYFQGNSAPDKSGLPSDRFSAERTGGSVSTLTIQRTQQEDSAVYLCASSSAYRGRSTDTQYFGPGTRLTVL.